At least ten counts were recorded for the clone carrying this TCR beta chain. This specimen belongs to a study of regulatory T cells in long-lasting Graves disease. The time point is: persistent/refractory GD, antithyroid drugs over 5 years with positive TRAb. With RNA extracted from PBMCs as input, the TCR library was made. The CDR3 contains 14 residues. Trimming took off 5 bases at V and 6 bases at J, with 16 bases between the two ends. Construction of the TCR beta libraries employed iRepertoire HTBI primers in conjunction with Arm-PCR of CDR3 regions. TCRdb independently ran MiXCR on the multiplex PCR reads; one entry per CDR3 protein. Of hundreds of thousands of distinct CDR3 sequences listed, roughly 22% are singletons.

This sample comprised peripheral blood mononuclear cells (PBMCs), obtained when the disease was refractory, from a patient treated with antithyroid drugs. The receptor was derived from a female donor with Graves disease. The chain uses TRBV12-3 or TRBV12-4 and TRBJ1-1, with D maybe TRBD1 (5 bases). CDR3 DNA: TGTGCCAGCAGTCCCACCTGGGGCACCCCTGAAGCTTTCTTT. It encodes CASSPTWGTPEAFF.